The source of this TCR beta chain is a study of blood T cells in healthy people across ages. This CDR3 has 14 amino acids. V trimming: 5 bases; J trimming: 6 bases; junction bases outside the gene matches: 5. Germline lookup yields CDR1 SEHNR and CDR2 FQNEAQ (reference sequence). A second PCR, run for about 6 to 11 cycles, used a sample-barcoded 5' primer plus a J-beta primer mix. TCRdb used MiXCR to reprocess the 5' RACE reads, holding one entry per CDR3 protein. There are hundreds of thousands of distinct CDR3 sequences in the sample; nearly 25% occur only once, and less than 9% lies in the top ten. These data also formed part of another study, on T cells of mothers and their children.

The J gene is TRBJ1-4, the V gene TRBV7-9; 8 nucleotides align to TRBD1. This clonotype originated in a boy between 5 and 17 years old in good health. Input material: blood. The CDR3 sequence: CASSPTGGHEKLFF. The CDR3 DNA follows: TGTGCCAGCAGCCCCACAGGGGGTCATGAAAAACTGTTTTTT. Together with reference TRBV7-9 and TRBJ1-4, the CDR3 gives the full variable domain: DTGVSQNPRHKITKRGQNVTFRCDPISEHNRLYWYRQTLGQGPEFLTYFQNEAQLEKSRLLSDRFSAERPKGSFSTLEIQRTEQGDSAMYLCASSPTGGHEKLFFGSGTQLSVL.